This T cell receptor beta chain was captured by sequencing in a study of blood T cell repertoires in COVID-19. Study summary: Acute and convalescent COVID-19 specimens originated in the United States, Italy and Spain. PBMCs, B-cell-depleted T cells, or T cells were the source of the cDNA or gDNA that made up the material.

Clones were sequenced by immunoSEQ multiplex PCR, and TCRdb holds only the in-frame ones, with some missing. The table shows roughly 68,000 clones, with 80% to 85% occurring only once. The receptor was isolated from a man between 50 and 59 years old with active COVID-19. The sequenced sample was peripheral blood.

The CDR3 sequence is CASFPGQGPGGAFF. CDR3 bases: TGTGCCAGTTTCCCGGGACAGGGGCCGGGGGGGGCGTTCTTC. The chain employs TRBV19 and TRBJ2-1, with 10 bases matching TRBD1. CDR1 is LNHDA, CDR2 SQIVND, per germline (reference sequence). Trimming cost V 8 bases and J 15 bases; bases outside gene matches: 16. This CDR3 is 14 amino acids long. Together with reference TRBV19 and TRBJ2-1, the CDR3 gives the full variable domain: DGGITQSPKYLFRKEGQNVTLSCEQNLNHDAMYWYRQDPGQGLRLIYYSQIVNDFQKGDIAEGYSVSREKKESFPLTVTSAQKNPTAFYLCASFPGQGPGGAFFGPGTRLTVL.